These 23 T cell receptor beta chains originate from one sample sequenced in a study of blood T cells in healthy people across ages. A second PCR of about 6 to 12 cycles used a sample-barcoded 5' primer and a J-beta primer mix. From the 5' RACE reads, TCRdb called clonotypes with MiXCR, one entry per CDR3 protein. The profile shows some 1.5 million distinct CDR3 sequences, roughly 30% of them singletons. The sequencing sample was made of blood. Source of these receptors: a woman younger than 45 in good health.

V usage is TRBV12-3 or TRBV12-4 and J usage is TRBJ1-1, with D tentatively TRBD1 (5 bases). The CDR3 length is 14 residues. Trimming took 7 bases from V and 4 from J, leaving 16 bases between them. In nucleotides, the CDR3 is TGTGCCAGCATAGAGTGGGCCAGGGCCACTGAAGCTTTCTTT. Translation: CASIEWARATEAFF.

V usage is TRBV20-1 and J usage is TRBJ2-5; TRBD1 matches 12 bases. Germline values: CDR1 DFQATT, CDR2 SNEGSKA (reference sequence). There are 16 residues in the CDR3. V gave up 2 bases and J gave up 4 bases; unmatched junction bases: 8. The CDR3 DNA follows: TGCAGTGCTAGATCCCACGGGACAGGGGGCGGAGAGACCCAGTACTTC. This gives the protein CSARSHGTGGGETQYF.

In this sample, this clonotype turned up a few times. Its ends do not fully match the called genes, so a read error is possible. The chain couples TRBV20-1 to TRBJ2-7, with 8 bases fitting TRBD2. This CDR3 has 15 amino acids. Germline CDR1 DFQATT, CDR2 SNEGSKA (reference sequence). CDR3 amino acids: CSARGSLSGSYGQYF. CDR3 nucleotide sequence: TGCAGTGCTAGAGGAAGTTTAAGCGGGAGTTACGGGCAGTACTTC.

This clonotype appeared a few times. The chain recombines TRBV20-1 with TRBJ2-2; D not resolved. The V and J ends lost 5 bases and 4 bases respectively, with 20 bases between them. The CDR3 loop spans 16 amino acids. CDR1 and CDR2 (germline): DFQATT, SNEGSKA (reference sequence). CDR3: CSALRVGSWGTGELFF. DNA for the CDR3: TGCAGTGCTCTTAGAGTGGGGTCATGGGGCACCGGGGAGCTGTTTTTT.

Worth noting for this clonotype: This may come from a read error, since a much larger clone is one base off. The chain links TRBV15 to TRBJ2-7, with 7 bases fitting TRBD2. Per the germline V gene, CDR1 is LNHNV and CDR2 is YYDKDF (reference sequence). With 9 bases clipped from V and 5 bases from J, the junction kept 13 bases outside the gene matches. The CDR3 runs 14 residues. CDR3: CATNGRERSDEQYF. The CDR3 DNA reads TGTGCCACAAATGGGCGGGAGAGATCTGACGAGCAGTACTTC.

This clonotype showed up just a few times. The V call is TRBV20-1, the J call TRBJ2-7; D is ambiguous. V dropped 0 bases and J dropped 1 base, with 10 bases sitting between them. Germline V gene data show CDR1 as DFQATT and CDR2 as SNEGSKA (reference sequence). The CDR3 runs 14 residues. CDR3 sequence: CSARDPDGSYEQYF. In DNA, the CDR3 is TGCAGTGCTAGAGATCCGGACGGGTCCTACGAGCAGTACTTC.

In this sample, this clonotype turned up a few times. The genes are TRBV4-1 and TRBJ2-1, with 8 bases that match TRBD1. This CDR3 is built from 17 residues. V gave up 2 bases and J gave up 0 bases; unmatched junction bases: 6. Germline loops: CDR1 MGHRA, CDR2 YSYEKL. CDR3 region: CASSQNTGTGSYNEQFF. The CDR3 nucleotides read TGCGCCAGCAGCCAAAACACCGGGACAGGCTCCTACAATGAGCAGTTCTTC.

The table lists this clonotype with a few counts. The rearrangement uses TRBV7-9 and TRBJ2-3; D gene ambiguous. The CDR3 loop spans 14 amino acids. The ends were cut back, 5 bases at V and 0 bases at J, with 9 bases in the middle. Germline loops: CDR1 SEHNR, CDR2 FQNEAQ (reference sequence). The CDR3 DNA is TGTGCCAGCAGCAGGCGGCTCAGCACAGATACGCAGTATTTT. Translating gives CASSRRLSTDTQYF.

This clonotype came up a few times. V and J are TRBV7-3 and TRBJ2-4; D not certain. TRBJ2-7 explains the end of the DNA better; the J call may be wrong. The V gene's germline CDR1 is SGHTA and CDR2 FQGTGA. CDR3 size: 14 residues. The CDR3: CASSSGRRGDEQYF. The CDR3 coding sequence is TGTGCCAGCAGCTCCGGCAGACGTGGAGACGAGCAGTACTTC.

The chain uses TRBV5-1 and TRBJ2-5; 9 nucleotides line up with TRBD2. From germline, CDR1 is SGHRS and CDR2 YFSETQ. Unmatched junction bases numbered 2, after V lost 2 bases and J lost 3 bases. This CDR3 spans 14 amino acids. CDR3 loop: CASSFRLAEETQYF. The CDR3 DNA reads TGCGCCAGCAGCTTCAGACTAGCGGAAGAGACCCAGTACTTC.

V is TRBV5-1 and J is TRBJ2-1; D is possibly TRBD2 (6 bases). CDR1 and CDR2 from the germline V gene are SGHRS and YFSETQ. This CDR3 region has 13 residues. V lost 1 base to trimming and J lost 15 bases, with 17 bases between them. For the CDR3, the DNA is TGCGCCAGCAGCTTGACAACTAGCCAAGTCGGGTTCTTC. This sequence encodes CASSLTTSQVGFF.

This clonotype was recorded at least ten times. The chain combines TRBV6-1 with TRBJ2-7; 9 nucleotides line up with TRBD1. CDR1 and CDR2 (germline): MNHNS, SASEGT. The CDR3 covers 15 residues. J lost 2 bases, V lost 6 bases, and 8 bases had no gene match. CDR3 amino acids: CASRGDRGSAYEQYF. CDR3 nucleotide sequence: TGTGCCAGCAGGGGCGACAGGGGGTCAGCCTACGAGCAGTACTTC.

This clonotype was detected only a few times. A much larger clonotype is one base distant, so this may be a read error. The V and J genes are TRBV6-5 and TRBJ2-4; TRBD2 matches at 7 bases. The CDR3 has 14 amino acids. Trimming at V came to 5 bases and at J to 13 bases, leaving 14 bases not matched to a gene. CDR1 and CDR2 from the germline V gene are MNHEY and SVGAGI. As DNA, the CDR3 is TGTGCCAGCAGTCCGTCCGGGGGGTGCGGTTTGCAGTACTTC. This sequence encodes CASSPSGGCGLQYF.

CDR3 bases: TGTGCCAGCAGTCTGACTTTTCAGCCACCCCTCGAGCAGTACTTC. It yields the protein CASSLTFQPPLEQYF. V usage is TRBV12-3 or TRBV12-4 and J usage is TRBJ2-7; no reliable D call. Trimming left V 5 bases short and J 6 bases short, with 20 bases between. This CDR3 spans 15 amino acids.

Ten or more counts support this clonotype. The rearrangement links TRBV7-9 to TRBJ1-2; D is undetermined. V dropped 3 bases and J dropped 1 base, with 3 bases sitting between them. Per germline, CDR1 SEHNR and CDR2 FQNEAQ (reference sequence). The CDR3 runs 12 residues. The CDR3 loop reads CASSFNNYGYTF. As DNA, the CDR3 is TGTGCCAGCAGCTTTAATAACTATGGCTACACCTTC.

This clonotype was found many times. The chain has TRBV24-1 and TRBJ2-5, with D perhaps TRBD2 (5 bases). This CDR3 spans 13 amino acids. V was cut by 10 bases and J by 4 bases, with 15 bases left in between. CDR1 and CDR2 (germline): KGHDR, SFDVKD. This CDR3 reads CATAAVTGETQYF. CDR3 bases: TGTGCCACGGCAGCGGTGACGGGAGAGACCCAGTACTTC.

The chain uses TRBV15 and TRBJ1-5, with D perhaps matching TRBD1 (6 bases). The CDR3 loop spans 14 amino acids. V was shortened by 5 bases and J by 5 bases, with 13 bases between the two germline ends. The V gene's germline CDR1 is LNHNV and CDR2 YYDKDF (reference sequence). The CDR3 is CATSWRGDYQPQHF. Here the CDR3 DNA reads TGTGCCACCAGCTGGAGGGGGGACTATCAGCCCCAGCATTTT.

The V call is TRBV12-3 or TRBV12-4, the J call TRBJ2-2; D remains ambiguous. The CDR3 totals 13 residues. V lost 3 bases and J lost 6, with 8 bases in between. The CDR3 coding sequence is TGTGCCAGCAGTTTCGTGCAGGCCGGGGAGCTGTTTTTT. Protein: CASSFVQAGELFF.

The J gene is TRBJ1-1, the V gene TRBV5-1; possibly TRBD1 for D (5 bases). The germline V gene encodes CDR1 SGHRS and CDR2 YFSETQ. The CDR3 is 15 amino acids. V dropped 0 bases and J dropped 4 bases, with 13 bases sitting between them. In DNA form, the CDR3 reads TGCGCCAGCAGCTTGGGTGCAGGGAAGGGCACTGAAGCTTTCTTT. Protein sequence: CASSLGAGKGTEAFF. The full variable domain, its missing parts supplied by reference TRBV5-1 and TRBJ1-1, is KAGVTQTPRYLIKTRGQQVTLSCSPISGHRSVSWYQQTPGQGLQFLFEYFSETQRNKGNFPGRFSGRQFSNSRSEMNVSTLELGDSALYLCASSLGAGKGTEAFFGQGTRLTVV.

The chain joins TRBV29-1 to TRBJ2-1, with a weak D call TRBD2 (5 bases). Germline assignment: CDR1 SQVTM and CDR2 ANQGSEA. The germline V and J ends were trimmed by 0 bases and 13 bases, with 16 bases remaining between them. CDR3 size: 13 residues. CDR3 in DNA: TGCAGCGTTGAAGATCGACGTTGGGAGACCCAGTTCTTC. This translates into CSVEDRRWETQFF.

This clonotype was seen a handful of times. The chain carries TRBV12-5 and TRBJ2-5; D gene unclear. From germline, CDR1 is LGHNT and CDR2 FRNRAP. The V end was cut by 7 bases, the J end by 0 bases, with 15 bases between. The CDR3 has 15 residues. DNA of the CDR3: TGTGCTAGTGTCCCGGCAGGAGCGTACCAAGAGACCCAGTACTTC. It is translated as CASVPAGAYQETQYF.

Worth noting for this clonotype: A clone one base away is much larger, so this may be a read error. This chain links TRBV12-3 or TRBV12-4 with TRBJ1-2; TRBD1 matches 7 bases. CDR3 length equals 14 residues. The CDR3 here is CASSLYPGGHGHTF. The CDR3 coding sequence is TGTGCCAGCAGTTTATACCCAGGGGGACATGGCCACACCTTC.

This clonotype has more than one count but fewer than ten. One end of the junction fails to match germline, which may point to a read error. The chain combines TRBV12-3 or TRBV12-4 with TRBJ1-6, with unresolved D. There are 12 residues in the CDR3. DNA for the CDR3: TGTGCCAACAGTCCCATCGTTTCACCCCTCCACTTT. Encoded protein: CANSPIVSPLHF.